A single sample gave rise to the 7 T cell receptor beta chains below, sequenced in a study of T cells after yellow fever vaccination. MiXCR, applied by TCRdb to the 5' RACE reads, yields one record per CDR3 protein. The profile shows approximately 550,000 distinct CDR3 sequences, roughly 21% of them singletons. Material: PBMCs, obtained 15 days after the yellow fever booster vaccination. Every receptor here comes from a man aged 25 to 40 who received the YFV17D yellow fever vaccine.

The count of this clonotype is one. V usage is TRBV6-5 and J usage is TRBJ2-7; D possibly corresponds to TRBD2 (6 bases). CDR1 and CDR2 (germline): MNHEY, SVGAGI. Trimming shortened V by 0 bases and J by 0 bases, and 15 bases separated the two germline ends. This CDR3 has 17 amino acids. CDR3 coding DNA: TGTGCCAGCAGTTACTCGAAGGCGGGGACCAGCTCCTACGAGCAGTACTTC. This translates into CASSYSKAGTSSYEQYF.

This clonotype has a single count. V usage is TRBV20-1 and J usage is TRBJ2-1, with 7 bases identical to TRBD2. This CDR3 contains 11 residues. With V trimmed by 4 bases and J by 10 bases, 4 bases remained unmatched. Germline V gene lookup returns CDR1 DFQATT and CDR2 SNEGSKA (reference sequence). This chain's CDR3 is CSATGLPEQFF. DNA of the CDR3: TGCAGTGCTACGGGACTACCCGAGCAGTTCTTC.

This clonotype was picked up a small number of times. The chain combines TRBV7-2 with TRBJ2-5, with D unresolved. The germline CDR1 and CDR2 sequences are SGHTA and FQGNSA. The length of the CDR3 is 14 residues. V was cut by 5 bases and J by 0 bases, with 10 bases left in between. CDR3 loop: CASSLSLDQETQYF. The CDR3 DNA follows: TGTGCCAGCAGCCTCTCTTTGGACCAAGAGACCCAGTACTTC.

This clonotype was seen only a few times. The chain recombines TRBV7-9 with TRBJ2-5; D is unclear. The CDR3 extends over 14 amino acids. Germline V CDR1 and CDR2: SEHNR, FQNEAQ (reference sequence). Trimming left V 2 bases short and J 4 bases short, with 11 bases between. The CDR3, as DNA: TGTGCCAGCAGCTTACGGACGTTAGTAGAGACCCAGTACTTC. It specifies CASSLRTLVETQYF.

This clonotype was picked up many times. This rearrangement joins TRBV29-1 to TRBJ2-3; the D gene is possibly TRBD1 (6 bases). The V gene's germline CDR1 is SQVTM and CDR2 ANQGSEA. V lost 7 bases, J lost 1 base, and 12 bases lay in between. CDR3 length: 13 amino acids. This chain's CDR3 is CSATGSGTDTQYF. The CDR3 bases are TGCAGCGCCACAGGGTCCGGCACAGATACGCAGTATTTT.

The chain has TRBV30 and TRBJ2-7; TRBD2 agrees at 9 bases. This CDR3 spans 13 amino acids. CDR1 and CDR2 from the germline V gene are GTSNPN and SVGIG (reference sequence). V was pared by 7 bases and J by 4 bases, with 8 bases of the junction left unmatched. The CDR3 sequence is CAFRAGGPYEQYF. CDR3 coding DNA: TGTGCCTTCCGAGCGGGAGGTCCATACGAGCAGTACTTC. Variable domain in full (rest from reference TRBV30 and TRBJ2-7): SQTIHQWPATLVQPVGSPLSLECTVEGTSNPNLYWYRQAAGRGLQLLFYSVGIGQISSEVPQNLSASRPQDRQFILSSKKLLLSDSGFYLCAFRAGGPYEQYFGPGTRLTVT.

This chain's CDR3 is CASSLYRGGYDTQYF. For the CDR3, the DNA is TGTGCCAGCAGTTTGTATAGAGGGGGCTACGATACGCAGTATTTT. The chain links TRBV12-3 or TRBV12-4 to TRBJ2-3; 7 bases are a match to TRBD1. J lost 6 bases, V lost 3 bases, and 9 bases had no gene match. The CDR3 covers 15 residues.